This T cell receptor (beta chain) was recovered during a study of CD8+CD57+ T cells in acquired aplastic anemia. Overall study results and limits: There were 25 to 30 CD8+ CDR3 sequences that occurred in both patients and controls. Patients and controls were not found to differ significantly in CD8+ Simpson's diversity.

This clonotype was counted many times. Antigen: not known. Genomic DNA, serving as template, underwent TCR beta VDJ and CDR3 profiling. One entry per CDR3 protein, called by TCRdb with MiXCR from the reads. The repertoire holds about 110,000 distinct CDR3 sequences, 40% to 60% seen once, with roughly a third in the top ten. The CDR3 runs 17 residues. The ends lost 8 bases at V and 4 bases at J; junction bases unmatched: 15. CDR1 is MNHEY and CDR2 is SMNVEV in the germline V gene (reference sequence). The sequence was collected from a human donor in good health, serving as a control. The source material was sorted CD4+, CD8+, or CD8+CD57+ T cells (not recorded which) from PBMCs. The chain employs TRBV27 and TRBJ1-2; 11 bases line up with TRBD1. The CDR3 DNA reads as TGTGCCAGCGGGACGAAGGACAGGGGGCTACAAAGCTATGGCTACACCTTC. Protein product: CASGTKDRGLQSYGYTF.